Following are 21 T cell receptor beta chains from one sample sequenced in a study of cytomegalovirus exposure and HLA in healthy donors. The PCR used 60 Vbeta and 13 Jbeta primers. Using immunoSEQ multiplex PCR, the repertoire was profiled, and TCRdb retains in-frame clones only, with some absent. The ten top clones account for 1%, within a sample of approximately 110,000 clones. Sequencing was done on a sample of PBMCs. These TCRs come from a man younger than 35 in good health and CMV-seronegative.

V usage is TRBV29-1 and J usage is TRBJ1-1; maybe TRBD1 (6 bases). This CDR3 spans 13 amino acids. CDR1 SQVTM and CDR2 ANQGSEA come from the germline V gene. The ends were cut back, 6 bases at V and 1 base at J, with 12 bases in the middle. The CDR3 DNA follows: TGCAGCGTGCAAGACAGGACGAACACTGAAGCTTTCTTT. This sequence encodes CSVQDRTNTEAFF.

The chain uses TRBV6-5 and TRBJ2-1; no firm D call. CDR1 is MNHEY and CDR2 is SVGAGI in the germline V gene. Trimming took 6 bases from V and 7 from J, leaving 10 bases between them. The CDR3 runs to 12 residues. The CDR3 DNA sequence: TGTGCCAGCAGCCTCCCCGGGAATGAGCAGTTCTTC. It is translated as CASSLPGNEQFF.

This chain joins TRBV18 and TRBJ1-5; TRBD1 aligns across 7 bases. Looked up from germline, CDR1 is KGHSH and CDR2 is LQKENI. This CDR3 region has 14 residues. V lost 6 bases, J lost 2 bases, and 4 bases stayed unmatched. The CDR3 region is CASSQGQGNQPQHF. In DNA, the CDR3 is TGTGCCAGCTCGCAAGGACAGGGCAATCAGCCCCAGCATTTT.

The rearrangement joins TRBV19 to TRBJ2-3; maybe TRBD2 (6 bases). The CDR3 is made up of 17 amino acids. Trimming removed 2 bases at V and 2 bases at J, with 17 bases between. Germline V gene data show CDR1 as LNHDA and CDR2 as SQIVND (reference sequence). CDR3 sequence reads: CASSIYRLARNTDTQYF. The CDR3 DNA sequence: TGTGCCAGTAGTATATATCGGCTAGCGCGTAACACAGATACGCAGTATTTT.

The CDR3 DNA follows: TGTGCCAGCAGGGAAACAGGGGGCTATGGCTACACCTTC. It is translated as CASRETGGYGYTF. The J gene is TRBJ1-2, the V gene TRBV6-6; 8 bases agree with TRBD1. This CDR3 region has 13 residues. Trimming at V came to 6 bases and at J to 4 bases, leaving 4 bases not matched to a gene. Per germline, CDR1 MNHNY and CDR2 SVGAGI (reference sequence).

The chain combines TRBV5-1 with TRBJ2-1; 9 bases are shared with TRBD1. Germline V gene sequence: CDR1 SGHRS, CDR2 YFSETQ. Germline trimming cut 0 bases from V and 5 bases from J; bases unmatched to any gene: 6. There are 16 residues in the CDR3. CDR3 coding DNA: TGCGCCAGCAGCTTGGGATGGGGACAGGGACACAATGAGCAGTTCTTC. As protein: CASSLGWGQGHNEQFF.

This sequence joins TRBV19 and TRBJ2-7, with a weak D call TRBD2 (6 bases). V shed 10 bases and J shed 3 bases, with 19 bases lying between them. CDR1 LNHDA and CDR2 SQIVND come from the germline V gene (reference sequence). This CDR3 is built from 14 residues. The CDR3, as DNA: TGTGCCACCACGGGGGAAGTAGCCCTCTACGAGCAGTACTTC. This sequence encodes CATTGEVALYEQYF. Full variable domain (rest looked up from reference TRBV19 and TRBJ2-7): DGGITQSPKYLFRKEGQNVTLSCEQNLNHDAMYWYRQDPGQGLRLIYYSQIVNDFQKGDIAEGYSVSREKKESFPLTVTSAQKNPTAFYLCATTGEVALYEQYFGPGTRLTVT.

This chain uses TRBV11-2 with TRBJ1-2, with D possibly being TRBD1 (6 bases). The CDR3 has 15 residues. The germline V gene encodes CDR1 SGHAT and CDR2 FQNNGV. Deletions cut 0 bases from V and 3 bases from J, with 11 bases between. The CDR3 nucleotides read TGTGCCAGCAGCTTAGACAGGGGATCACACTATGGCTACACCTTC. It encodes CASSLDRGSHYGYTF.

This chain uses TRBV19 with TRBJ2-2, with 12 nucleotides matching TRBD2. The CDR3 contains 18 residues. Trimming cost V 4 bases and J 6 bases; bases outside gene matches: 12. CDR1 and CDR2 from the germline V gene are LNHDA and SQIVND (reference sequence). The CDR3 region has the DNA TGTGCCAGTAGTAGGATCGCTAGCGGGAGGGCCAACGCCGGGGAGCTGTTTTTT. Translated, it gives CASSRIASGRANAGELFF.

The rearrangement uses TRBV27 and TRBJ2-7; the D gene is possibly TRBD1 (5 bases). CDR3 length: 17 residues. The V and J ends lost 5 bases and 0 bases respectively, with 20 bases between them. CDR1 and CDR2 (germline): MNHEY, SMNVEV (reference sequence). The CDR3 nucleotides are TGTGCCAGCAGTCCTCCACCAGGGTTCGCCCACTCCTACGAGCAGTACTTC. Its protein product is CASSPPPGFAHSYEQYF.

This sequence joins TRBV2 and TRBJ1-6; no firm D call. CDR1 SNHLY and CDR2 FYNNEI come from the germline V gene. The CDR3 runs 16 residues. Trimming took 1 base from V and 6 from J, leaving 13 bases between them. CDR3 nucleotides: TGTGCCAGCAGTGAAGGTTTATGGCTGATTAATTCACCCCTCCACTTT. Its protein is CASSEGLWLINSPLHF.

The chain uses TRBV5-1 and TRBJ1-1, with 7 bases that match TRBD1. The J segment lost 5 bases and the V segment lost 6 bases, leaving 7 bases of the junction unmatched. The CDR3 is 13 residues long. CDR1 is SGHRS and CDR2 is YFSETQ in the germline V gene. The CDR3 DNA sequence: TGCGCCAGCAAACAGGACAGGAGGACTGAAGCTTTCTTT. Translating it yields CASKQDRRTEAFF.

As to this clone: One junction end does not reproduce the germline sequence, and a read error may be involved. This sequence joins TRBV30 and TRBJ2-2; 8 bases align to TRBD2. Per the germline V gene, CDR1 is GTSNPN and CDR2 is SVGIG (reference sequence). The CDR3 totals 15 residues. CDR3 residues: CAGSRAGGNTGELFF. The CDR3 DNA reads TGTGCCGGGAGTAGGGCGGGAGGGAACACCGGGGAGCTGTTTTTT.

This chain connects TRBV5-5 to TRBJ1-2, with D unresolved. V lost 1 base, J lost 2 bases, and 9 bases lay in between. This CDR3 has 14 residues. The germline V gene encodes CDR1 SGHKS and CDR2 YYEKEE (reference sequence). This CDR3 is CASSLMASNYGYTF. The DNA for the CDR3 is TGTGCCAGCAGCTTGATGGCTTCAAACTATGGCTACACCTTC.

The rearrangement uses TRBV4-1 and TRBJ2-7; D call uncertain. Germline CDR1 and CDR2: MGHRA and YSYEKL. This CDR3 has 15 residues. The V gene lost 0 bases and the J gene lost 3 bases, with 12 bases spanning the gap. The CDR3 bases are TGCGCCAGCAGCCAAGAGGATGGGCAGATCTACGAGCAGTACTTC. It translates to CASSQEDGQIYEQYF.

The chain employs TRBV27 and TRBJ2-3, with a weak D call TRBD2 (6 bases). V was clipped by 3 bases and J by 9 bases, with 13 bases between them. Germline CDR1 reads MNHEY; CDR2 reads SMNVEV (reference sequence). The CDR3 spans 13 residues. The CDR3 loop reads CASSLEGRRTQYF. CDR3 sequence (DNA): TGTGCCAGCAGTTTGGAGGGTAGACGCACGCAGTATTTT.

The chain uses TRBV10-3 and TRBJ2-7; no firm D call. CDR3 length: 12 residues. Germline V gene lookup returns CDR1 ENHRY and CDR2 SYGVKD. Trimming took 0 bases from V and 6 from J, leaving 6 bases between them. CDR3 residues: CAISESPPEQYF. The CDR3, as DNA: TGTGCCATCAGTGAGTCCCCTCCCGAGCAGTACTTC.

The rearrangement uses TRBV12-2 and TRBJ2-5; TRBD2, the table's D call, was not compared with the DNA. TRBV12-2 is an annotated pseudogene. This CDR3 has 15 amino acids. CDR3 sequence (DNA): TGTGCAAGTCGCCTATCGGCAGCCGGGGGGAAGACCCAGTACTTC. Amino acid sequence: CASRLSAAGGKTQYF.

The chain couples TRBV7-2 to TRBJ2-1, with no clear D. V lost 1 base and J 2 bases, leaving 9 bases between the germline ends. Germline V gene lookup returns CDR1 SGHTA and CDR2 FQGNSA. The length of the CDR3 is 15 residues. The DNA of the CDR3 is TGTGCCAGCAGCTTAGGTCGGTCACCCTACAATGAGCAGTTCTTC. Amino acids: CASSLGRSPYNEQFF. Full variable domain (missing parts from reference TRBV7-2 and TRBJ2-1): GAGVSQSPSNKVTEKGKDVELRCDPISGHTALYWYRQSLGQGLEFLIYFQGNSAPDKSGLPSDRFSAERTGGSVSTLTIQRTQQEDSAVYLCASSLGRSPYNEQFFGPGTRLTVL.

The chain has TRBV28 and TRBJ2-1; 11 bases agree with TRBD2. Per the germline V gene, CDR1 is MDHEN and CDR2 is SYDVKM. The CDR3 spans 19 residues. The V segment lost 8 bases and the J segment 8 bases; nucleotides outside the gene matches: 23. Written as DNA, the CDR3 is TGTGCCAGCCGACAGCAGCCGCGCATAACTAGCGGGAGCATACATGAGCAGTTCTTC. Its translation is CASRQQPRITSGSIHEQFF.

The J gene is TRBJ2-7, the V gene TRBV27, with D possibly matching TRBD2 (5 bases). Germline CDR1 reads MNHEY; CDR2 reads SMNVEV (reference sequence). Between the trimmed V and J ends, which lost 7 bases and 3 bases, there was a span of 13 bases. The CDR3 runs 13 residues. The DNA of the CDR3 is TGTGCCAGCACAACGGCCCGGGGCTACGAGCAGTACTTC. The encoded protein is CASTTARGYEQYF.